One sample yielded the 18 T cell receptor beta chains listed below, sequenced in a study of cytomegalovirus exposure and HLA in healthy donors. Amplification used 60 Vbeta primers and 13 Jbeta primers. Clones were read by immunoSEQ multiplex PCR, and TCRdb kept only the in-frame ones, dropping some. The top ten hold 9.5% to 13% of the sample, which has some 120,000 clones, roughly 80% seen once. Sequencing used PBMCs. The receptors derive from a man in his thirties or forties in good health and CMV-seropositive.

CDR3 region: CASSYGAPEILIYEQYF. As DNA, the CDR3 is TGTGCCAGCAGCTATGGGGCCCCCGAAATTTTGATCTACGAGCAGTACTTC. V is TRBV7-2 and J is TRBJ2-7; TRBD1 is a possible D gene (5 bases). Trimming took 4 bases from V and 3 from J, leaving 22 bases between them. CDR1 SGHTA and CDR2 FQGNSA come from the germline V gene. CDR3 length: 17 amino acids.

The rearrangement joins TRBV18 to TRBJ2-3; 8 positions match TRBD1. Trimming cost V 3 bases and J 7 bases; bases outside gene matches: 3. Germline CDR1 KGHSH, CDR2 LQKENI. This CDR3 contains 13 residues. The CDR3 sequence is CASSPGQGHTQYF. The CDR3 nucleotides read TGTGCCAGCTCACCTGGACAGGGCCATACGCAGTATTTT.

The chain carries TRBV7-2 and TRBJ2-1; D is unresolved. CDR1 and CDR2 from the germline V gene are SGHTA and FQGNSA. CDR3 length equals 19 residues. Deletions cut 0 bases from V and 1 base from J, with 19 bases between. CDR3 sequence reads: CASSLALSARPRSYNEQFF. The CDR3 DNA reads as TGTGCCAGCAGCTTAGCGCTTTCCGCTAGACCCCGATCCTACAATGAGCAGTTCTTC.

Regarding this clone: At one of its ends the junction is not consistent with the germline gene, which may arise from a read error. The rearrangement uses TRBV5-1 and TRBJ2-7; TRBD1 matches at 8 bases. CDR1 is SGHRS, CDR2 YFSETQ, per germline. The CDR3 loop spans 14 amino acids. The CDR3 protein is CASSSGQEGIEQYF. The DNA of the CDR3 is TGCGCCAGCAGCTCGGGACAGGAGGGTATCGAGCAGTACTTT.

This sequence joins TRBV27 and TRBJ2-5, with 13 positions matching TRBD2. With the DNA end fitting TRBJ2-7 better, the J assignment may be wrong. The CDR3 is 16 amino acids. CDR1 and CDR2 from the germline V gene are MNHEY and SMNVEV (reference sequence). The CDR3 DNA reads as TGTGCCAGCAGTTTATCAGGGACTAGCGGGAACTACGAGCAGTACTTC. It translates to CASSLSGTSGNYEQYF.

This clone was counted a single time. The gene calls are TRBV7-9 and TRBJ2-7; 8 nucleotides line up with TRBD1. The J segment lost 7 bases and the V segment lost 4 bases, leaving 9 bases of the junction unmatched. Germline CDR1 and CDR2: SEHNR and FQNEAQ (reference sequence). CDR3 size: 14 residues. The DNA for the CDR3 is TGTGCCAGCAGCTCCTCGACAGGGGCGGTAGAGCAGTACTTC. Protein: CASSSSTGAVEQYF.

The chain carries TRBV6-6 and TRBJ1-4; 10 bases are a match to TRBD1. V shed 9 bases, J shed 0 bases, and the junction held 4 bases outside the gene matches. CDR3 size: 15 residues. Germline CDR1 and CDR2: MNHNY and SVGAGI (reference sequence). The CDR3 DNA follows: TGTGCCAGACCGGGACAGGGGACAACTAATGAAAAACTGTTTTTT. It encodes CARPGQGTTNEKLFF.

The chain links TRBV6-5 to TRBJ1-3, with D possibly being TRBD1 (6 bases). The germline V gene has CDR1 MNHEY and CDR2 SVGAGI. The CDR3 totals 15 residues. V lost 6 bases and J 0 bases, leaving 12 bases between the germline ends. Written as DNA, the CDR3 is TGTGCCAGCAGGCGCGACAGGTCCTCTGGAAACACCATATATTTT. Protein: CASRRDRSSGNTIYF.

This clone was picked up a small number of times. The chain has TRBV2 and TRBJ1-4, with TRBD1 as a possible D gene (5 bases). This CDR3 comprises 14 residues. Per the germline V gene, CDR1 is SNHLY and CDR2 is FYNNEI. The V gene lost 10 bases and the J gene lost 8 bases, with 20 bases spanning the gap. In DNA form, the CDR3 reads TGTGCCACCAGAGCCGAGGAGGGACGGGAAAAACTGTTTTTT. Its translation: CATRAEEGREKLFF.

This chain links TRBV10-3 with TRBJ2-1; TRBD2 matches at 9 bases. CDR1 is ENHRY, CDR2 SYGVKD, per germline. V trimming: 5 bases; J trimming: 9 bases; junction bases outside the gene matches: 14. The CDR3 runs 16 residues. CDR3 DNA sequence: TGTGCCATCAGTTTTTCTGGCGGGAGGGAGGGGGGTGAGCAGTTCTTC. Protein sequence: CAISFSGGREGGEQFF.

This clone was recorded once. The rearrangement links TRBV28 to TRBJ2-3, with D hard to call. Looked up from germline, CDR1 is MDHEN and CDR2 is SYDVKM. The length of the CDR3 is 14 residues. Trimming stripped 3 bases from V and 0 bases from J, with 7 bases between. Here the CDR3 DNA reads TGTGCCAGCAGTTTGCGGCCCAGCACAGATACGCAGTATTTT. Translating gives CASSLRPSTDTQYF. Using reference TRBV28 and TRBJ2-3 for the parts outside the CDR3, the full variable domain is DVKVTQSSRYLVKRTGEKVFLECVQDMDHENMFWYRQDPGLGLRLIYFSYDVKMKEKGDIPEGYSVSREKKERFSLILESASTNQTSMYLCASSLRPSTDTQYFGPGTRLTVL.

The chain combines TRBV18 with TRBJ1-4; 9 bases match TRBD1. J gave up 6 bases and V 4 bases, and 3 bases lay outside the gene matches. The CDR3 totals 14 residues. Germline V gene sequence: CDR1 KGHSH, CDR2 LQKENI. This CDR3 reads CASSRGQGYEKLFF. The CDR3 DNA reads as TGTGCCAGCTCACGGGGACAGGGATATGAAAAACTGTTTTTT.

The CDR3 loop is CASSLSPRGNYGYTF. In DNA, the CDR3 is TGTGCCAGCTCCCTTTCCCCTCGGGGTAACTATGGCTACACCTTC. This rearrangement joins TRBV13 to TRBJ1-2; D is unresolved. Germline assignment: CDR1 PRHDT and CDR2 FYEKMQ (reference sequence). Deletions cut 8 bases from V and 1 base from J, with 17 bases between. CDR3 length equals 15 residues.

The chain uses TRBV19 and TRBJ2-7; 10 nucleotides align to TRBD1. Germline CDR1 reads LNHDA; CDR2 reads SQIVND (reference sequence). The V and J ends lost 5 bases and 7 bases, in that order; junction bases with no gene match: 5. The CDR3 spans 13 residues. The CDR3 spells CASSGTGDREQYF. Written as DNA, the CDR3 is TGTGCCAGTAGTGGGACAGGGGATCGGGAGCAGTACTTC. The variable domain in full, with the rest retrieved from reference TRBV19 and TRBJ2-7, is DGGITQSPKYLFRKEGQNVTLSCEQNLNHDAMYWYRQDPGQGLRLIYYSQIVNDFQKGDIAEGYSVSREKKESFPLTVTSAQKNPTAFYLCASSGTGDREQYFGPGTRLTVT.

The chain employs TRBV5-6 and TRBJ2-3; no reliable D call. Germline V gene sequence: CDR1 SGHDT, CDR2 YYEEEE. There are 11 residues in the CDR3. V lost 5 bases and J lost 6, with 7 bases in between. The CDR3 region has the DNA TGTGCCAGCAGTCTTTTCGATACGCAGTATTTT. Its protein is CASSLFDTQYF. Variable domain in full (rest from reference TRBV5-6 and TRBJ2-3): DAGVTQSPTHLIKTRGQQVTLRCSPKSGHDTVSWYQQALGQGPQFIFQYYEEEERQRGNFPDRFSGHQFPNYSSELNVNALLLGDSALYLCASSLFDTQYFGPGTRLTVL.

The chain is built from TRBV5-5 and TRBJ1-6; no definite D call. Germline V lookup: CDR1 SGHKS, CDR2 YYEKEE (reference sequence). V shed 1 base and J shed 7 bases, with 12 bases lying between them. This CDR3 is built from 15 residues. The CDR3 bases are TGTGCCAGCAGCTTGCCGACATTTCGGAATTCACCCCTCCACTTT. This gives the protein CASSLPTFRNSPLHF.

The chain is built from TRBV6-6 and TRBJ2-5, with 7 bases aligning to TRBD1. The junction had 4 bases not matched to a gene; V was cut back by 6 bases and J by 3 bases. Germline CDR1 reads MNHNY; CDR2 reads SVGAGI (reference sequence). This CDR3 is built from 13 residues. The CDR3 loop reads CASRLTGEETQYF. The CDR3 nucleotides read TGTGCCAGCAGACTAACAGGGGAAGAGACCCAGTACTTC.

The chain carries TRBV19 and TRBJ2-1, with 10 bases lining up with TRBD1. The CDR3 runs to 16 residues. V lost 6 bases, J lost 7 bases, and 12 bases stayed unmatched. The V gene's germline CDR1 is LNHDA and CDR2 SQIVND (reference sequence). The chain's CDR3 is CASSTPGTGAWNEQFF. The CDR3 region has the DNA TGTGCCAGTAGCACTCCAGGGACAGGGGCTTGGAATGAGCAGTTCTTC.